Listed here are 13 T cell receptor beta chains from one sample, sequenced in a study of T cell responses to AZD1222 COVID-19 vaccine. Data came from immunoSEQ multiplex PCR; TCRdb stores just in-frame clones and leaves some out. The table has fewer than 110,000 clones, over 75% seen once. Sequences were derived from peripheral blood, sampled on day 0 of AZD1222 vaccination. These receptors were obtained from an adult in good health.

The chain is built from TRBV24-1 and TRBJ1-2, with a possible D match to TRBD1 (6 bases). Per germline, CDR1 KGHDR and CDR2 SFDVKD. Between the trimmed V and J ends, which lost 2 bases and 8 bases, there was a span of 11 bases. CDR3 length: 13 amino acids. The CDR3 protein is CATSDWDTSGYTF. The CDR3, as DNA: TGTGCCACCAGTGATTGGGACACCTCGGGCTACACCTTC.

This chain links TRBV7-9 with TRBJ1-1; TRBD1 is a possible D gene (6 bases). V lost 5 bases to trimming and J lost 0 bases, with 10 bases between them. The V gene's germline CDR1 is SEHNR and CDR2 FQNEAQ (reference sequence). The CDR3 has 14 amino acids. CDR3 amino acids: CASSVGQLNTEAFF. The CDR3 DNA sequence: TGTGCCAGCAGCGTAGGACAGCTGAACACTGAAGCTTTCTTT.

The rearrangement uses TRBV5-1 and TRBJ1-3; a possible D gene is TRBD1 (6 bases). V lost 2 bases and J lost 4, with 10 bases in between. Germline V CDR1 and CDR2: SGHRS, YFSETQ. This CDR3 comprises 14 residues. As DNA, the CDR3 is TGCGCCAGCAGCTTCTCAGGGGCGGGAAACACCATATATTTT. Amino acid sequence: CASSFSGAGNTIYF.

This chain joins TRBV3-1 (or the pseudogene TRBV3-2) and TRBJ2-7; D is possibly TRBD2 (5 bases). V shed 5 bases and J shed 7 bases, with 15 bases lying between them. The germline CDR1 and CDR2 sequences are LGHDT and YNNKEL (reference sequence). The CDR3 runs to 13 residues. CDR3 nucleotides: TGTGCCAGCAGCTACGGCCGCGGCGGGGAGCAGTACTTC. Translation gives CASSYGRGGEQYF.

CDR3 sequence (DNA): TGTGCCAGCACTGGACAGGGGGCTCGTGGCTACACCTTC. It yields the protein CASTGQGARGYTF. This sequence joins TRBV2 and TRBJ1-2; TRBD1 aligns across 11 bases. Germline V CDR1 and CDR2: SNHLY, FYNNEI. The CDR3 runs to 13 residues. V lost 7 bases to trimming and J lost 7 bases; unmatched junction nucleotides: 5.

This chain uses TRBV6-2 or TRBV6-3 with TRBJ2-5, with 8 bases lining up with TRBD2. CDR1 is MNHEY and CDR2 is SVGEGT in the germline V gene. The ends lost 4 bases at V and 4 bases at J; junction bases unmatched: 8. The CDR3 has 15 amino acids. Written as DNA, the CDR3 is TGTGCCAGCAGTTGGGGACTAGGTCCCCCAGAGACCCAGTACTTC. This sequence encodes CASSWGLGPPETQYF.

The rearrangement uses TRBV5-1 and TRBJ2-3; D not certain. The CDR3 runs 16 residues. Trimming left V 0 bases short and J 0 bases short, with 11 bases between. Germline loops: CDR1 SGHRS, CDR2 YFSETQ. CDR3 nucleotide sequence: TGCGCCAGCAGCTTGGCGCGTAGGTCTAGCACAGATACGCAGTATTTT. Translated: CASSLARRSSTDTQYF.

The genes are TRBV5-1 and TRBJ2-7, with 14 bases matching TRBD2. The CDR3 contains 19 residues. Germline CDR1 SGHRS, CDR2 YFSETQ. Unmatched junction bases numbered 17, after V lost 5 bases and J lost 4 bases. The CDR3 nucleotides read TGCGCCAGCAGACGGAGGACTAGCGGGAGGACGACCCTGATTTACGAGCAGTACTTC. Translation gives CASRRRTSGRTTLIYEQYF.

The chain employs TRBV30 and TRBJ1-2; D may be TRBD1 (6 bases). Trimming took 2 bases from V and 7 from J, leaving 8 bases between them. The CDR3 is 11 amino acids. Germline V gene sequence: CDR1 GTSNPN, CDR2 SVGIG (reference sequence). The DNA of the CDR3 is TGTGCCTGGAGTCTGGGGGCTGGCTACACCTTC. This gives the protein CAWSLGAGYTF.

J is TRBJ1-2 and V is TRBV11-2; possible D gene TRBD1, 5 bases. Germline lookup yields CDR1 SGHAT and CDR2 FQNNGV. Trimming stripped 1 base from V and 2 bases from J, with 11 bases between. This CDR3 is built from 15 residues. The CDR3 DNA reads TGTGCCAGCAGCTTAGCCGATACAGGCAACTATGGCTACACCTTC. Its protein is CASSLADTGNYGYTF.

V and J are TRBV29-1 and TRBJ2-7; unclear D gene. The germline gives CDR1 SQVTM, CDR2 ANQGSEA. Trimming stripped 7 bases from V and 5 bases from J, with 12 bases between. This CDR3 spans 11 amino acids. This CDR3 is CSGAVVDEQYF. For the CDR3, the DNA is TGCAGCGGAGCTGTAGTGGACGAGCAGTACTTC.

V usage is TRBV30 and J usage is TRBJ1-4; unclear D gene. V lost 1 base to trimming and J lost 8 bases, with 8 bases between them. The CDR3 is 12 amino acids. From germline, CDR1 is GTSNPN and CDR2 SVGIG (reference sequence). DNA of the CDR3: TGTGCCTGGAGTGGGGTCGGAGAAAAACTGTTTTTT. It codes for CAWSGVGEKLFF.

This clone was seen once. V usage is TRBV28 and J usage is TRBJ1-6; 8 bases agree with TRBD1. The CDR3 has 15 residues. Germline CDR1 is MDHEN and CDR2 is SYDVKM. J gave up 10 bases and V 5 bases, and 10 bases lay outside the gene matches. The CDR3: CASSLPGTGESPLHF. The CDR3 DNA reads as TGTGCCAGCAGTCTCCCCGGGACAGGCGAGTCACCCCTCCACTTT.